What follows are 2 T cell receptor beta chains derived from one specimen sequenced in a study of T cell changes during pregnancy in multiple sclerosis. Clones were read by immunoSEQ multiplex PCR, and TCRdb kept only the in-frame ones, dropping some. The sample holds about 70,000 clones, almost 95% seen once. Sample: CD8+ T cells from peripheral blood mononuclear cells, taken in the third trimester of pregnancy. The origin of the receptors is a female donor in good health, enrolled as a control in a pregnancy study.

J is TRBJ1-2 and V is TRBV27, with D perhaps TRBD1 (5 bases). The CDR3 contains 13 residues. The germline V gene has CDR1 MNHEY and CDR2 SMNVEV (reference sequence). Trimming shortened V by 5 bases and J by 1 base, and 8 bases separated the two germline ends. The DNA of the CDR3 is TGTGCCAGCAGTCCGACAGTTAACTATGGCTACACCTTC. Protein sequence: CASSPTVNYGYTF.

The rearrangement uses TRBV4-3 and TRBJ2-7; 16 positions agree with TRBD2. CDR1 is LGHNA, CDR2 YSLEER, per germline. This CDR3 comprises 16 residues. The V segment lost 4 bases and the J segment 4 bases; nucleotides outside the gene matches: 4. The CDR3 loop is CASSPGLAGGPYEQYF. Written as DNA, the CDR3 is TGCGCCAGCAGCCCGGGACTAGCGGGGGGGCCTTACGAGCAGTACTTC.